Following are 14 T cell receptor beta chains from one sample sequenced in a study of T cells in Graves' hyperthyroidism and ophthalmopathy. There were TCR beta CDR3 regions amplified from RNA transcripts. The HTBI primer set served for first-round RT-PCR of the TCR CDR3. TCRdb reprocessed the multiplex PCR reads with MiXCR, giving one entry per CDR3 protein. The sample yields fewer than 350,000 distinct CDR3 sequences, 12% to 15% seen once. The sequencing input was blood. The origin of the receptors is a woman aged 40-49 years with Graves' hyperthyroidism.

This clonotype occurred many times. The J gene is TRBJ2-7, the V gene TRBV7-2, with 8 bases matching TRBD2. The CDR3 is 13 amino acids. With 5 bases clipped from V and 5 bases from J, the junction kept 5 bases outside the gene matches. Germline CDR1 and CDR2: SGHTA and FQGNSA. The CDR3 nucleotides are TGTGCCAGCAGCCCCTTTAGCGGGAACGAGCAGTACTTC. It yields the protein CASSPFSGNEQYF.

This clonotype was seen at least ten times. V is TRBV29-1 and J is TRBJ2-3; 8 positions match TRBD2. The CDR3 length is 17 residues. In germline, CDR1 is SQVTM, CDR2 ANQGSEA. Unmatched junction bases numbered 10, after V lost 2 bases and J lost 0 bases. The CDR3 sequence: CSVENWLAGGSTDTQYF. The CDR3 DNA reads TGCAGCGTTGAAAATTGGCTAGCGGGTGGGAGCACAGATACGCAGTATTTT.

This clonotype has ten or more counts. The chain recombines TRBV28 with TRBJ1-6; TRBD1 matches 7 bases. Trimming removed 5 bases from V and 7 bases from J; junction bases left unmatched: 8. This CDR3 contains 15 residues. Germline assignment: CDR1 MDHEN and CDR2 SYDVKM. The CDR3 region is CASSLNDRVNSPLHF. As DNA, the CDR3 is TGTGCCAGCAGTCTAAACGACAGGGTAAATTCACCCCTCCACTTT.

This clonotype was recorded a few times. The rearrangement joins TRBV20-1 to TRBJ2-7; D gene ambiguous. Trimming shortened V by 5 bases and J by 0 bases, and 8 bases separated the two germline ends. The CDR3 sequence is 12 residues long. In germline, CDR1 is DFQATT, CDR2 SNEGSKA (reference sequence). CDR3 coding DNA: TGCAGTGCTTGGAGAGACTCCTACGAGCAGTACTTC. Amino acids: CSAWRDSYEQYF.

This clonotype was seen repeatedly, ten times or more. The chain employs TRBV7-9 and TRBJ2-1; 8 bases are a match to TRBD2. Germline assignment: CDR1 SEHNR and CDR2 FQNEAQ (reference sequence). J was trimmed by 7 bases and V by 3 bases; bases with no gene match: 8. The CDR3 covers 15 residues. CDR3: CASSFTGTRRNEQFF. CDR3 nucleotides: TGTGCCAGCAGCTTCACCGGGACTAGGAGGAATGAGCAGTTCTTC.

The J gene is TRBJ2-1, the V gene TRBV19; 12 bases align to TRBD2. The CDR3 has 15 amino acids. J was trimmed by 7 bases and V by 7 bases; bases with no gene match: 8. The germline CDR1 and CDR2 sequences are LNHDA and SQIVND (reference sequence). The CDR3 here is CASTPPGTSGNEQFF. In DNA, the CDR3 is TGTGCCAGTACCCCTCCTGGGACTAGCGGGAATGAGCAGTTCTTC.

This clonotype has at least ten counts. J is TRBJ2-1 and V is TRBV13; 10 bases are shared with TRBD1. Germline-derived CDR1 and CDR2 are PRHDT and FYEKMQ (reference sequence). V was clipped by 7 bases and J by 6 bases; unmatched bases: 6. The CDR3 is 14 residues long. The CDR3 DNA follows: TGTGCCAGCACGCCGGGACAGGGGATCAATGAGCAGTTCTTC. Protein sequence: CASTPGQGINEQFF.

In this sample, this clonotype turned up many times. V gene TRBV27 combines with J gene TRBJ1-2; D is unclear. V lost 5 bases, J lost 4 bases, and 11 bases lay in between. The CDR3 extends over 13 amino acids. CDR1 and CDR2 from the germline V gene are MNHEY and SMNVEV (reference sequence). CDR3 nucleotide sequence: TGTGCCAGCAGTATTACACGGGGCTATGGCTACACCTTC. This gives the protein CASSITRGYGYTF.

This clonotype was picked up many times. The chain is built from TRBV6-2 or TRBV6-3 and TRBJ1-2; D ambiguous. CDR3 length equals 13 residues. In germline, CDR1 is MNHEY, CDR2 SVGEGT. V lost 2 bases to trimming and J lost 2 bases, with 6 bases between them. CDR3: CASSYPRNYGYTF. DNA for the CDR3: TGTGCCAGCAGTTACCCAAGAAACTATGGCTACACCTTC.

This clonotype was picked up many times. The chain links TRBV7-2 to TRBJ2-5; the match to TRBD2 covers 13 bases. Germline CDR1 and CDR2: SGHTA and FQGNSA. Trimming took 5 bases from V and 5 from J; bases not matched to a gene: 8. The CDR3 runs 16 residues. CDR3 DNA: TGTGCCAGCAGCCCTCCTAGGACTAGCGGGAGTGAGACCCAGTACTTC. It codes for CASSPPRTSGSETQYF.

This clonotype was seen at least ten times. The chain couples TRBV7-3 to TRBJ1-1; D perhaps matches TRBD1 (6 bases). Germline V lookup: CDR1 SGHTA, CDR2 FQGTGA. Trimming stripped 3 bases from V and 1 base from J, with 9 bases between. CDR3 length equals 14 residues. This CDR3 is CASSLTGRNTEAFF. CDR3 coding DNA: TGTGCCAGCAGCTTGACAGGCCGGAACACTGAAGCTTTCTTT.

This clonotype was seen ten or more times. The chain combines TRBV15 with TRBJ2-1; D possibly uses TRBD1 or TRBD2 (5 bases each). The V end lost 0 bases, the J end lost 10 bases, and 16 bases lay between the germline ends. There are 15 residues in the CDR3. Germline V CDR1 and CDR2: LNHNV, YYDKDF (reference sequence). The CDR3 coding sequence is TGTGCCACCAGCAGAGATAGGGGACGGAACGACGAGCAGTTCTTC. Amino acids: CATSRDRGRNDEQFF. Full variable domain (remainder filled in from reference TRBV15 and TRBJ2-1): DAMVIQNPRYQVTQFGKPVTLSCSQTLNHNVMYWYQQKSSQAPKLLFHYYDKDFNNEADTPDNFQSRRPNTSFCFLDIRSPGLGDTAMYLCATSRDRGRNDEQFFGPGTRLTVL.

The rearrangement links TRBV20-1 to TRBJ1-2; 8 bases map to TRBD1. The CDR3 loop spans 13 amino acids. J lost 6 bases, V lost 4 bases, and 7 bases had no gene match. The germline V gene has CDR1 DFQATT and CDR2 SNEGSKA (reference sequence). In DNA form, the CDR3 reads TGCAGTGCTACCGACCCACAGGGGGATGGCTACACCTTC. Amino acid sequence: CSATDPQGDGYTF.

The rearrangement uses TRBV20-1 and TRBJ1-2; no reliable D call. Germline CDR1 reads DFQATT; CDR2 reads SNEGSKA (reference sequence). Trimming cost V 3 bases and J 0 bases, with 14 bases left between them. CDR3 length equals 15 residues. In DNA, the CDR3 is TGCAGTGCTAGGGACCCCTTTTCTTCTAACTATGGCTACACCTTC. This translates into CSARDPFSSNYGYTF.